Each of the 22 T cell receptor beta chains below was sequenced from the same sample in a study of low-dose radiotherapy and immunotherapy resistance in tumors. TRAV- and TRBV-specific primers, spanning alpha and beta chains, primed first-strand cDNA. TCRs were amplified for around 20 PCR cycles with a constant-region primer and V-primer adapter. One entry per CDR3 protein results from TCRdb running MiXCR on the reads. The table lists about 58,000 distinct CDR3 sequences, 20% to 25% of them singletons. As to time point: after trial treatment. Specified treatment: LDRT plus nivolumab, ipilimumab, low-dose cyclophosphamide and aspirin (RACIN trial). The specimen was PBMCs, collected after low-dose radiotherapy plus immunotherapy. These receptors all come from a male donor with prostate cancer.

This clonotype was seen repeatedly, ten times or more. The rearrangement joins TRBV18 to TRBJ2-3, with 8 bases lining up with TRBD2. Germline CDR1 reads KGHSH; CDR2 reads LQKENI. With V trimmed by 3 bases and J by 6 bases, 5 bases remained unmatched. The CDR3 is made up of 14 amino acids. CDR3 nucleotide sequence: TGTGCCAGCTCACCCCCCGGGGGGGCTGATACGCAGTATTTT. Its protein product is CASSPPGGADTQYF.

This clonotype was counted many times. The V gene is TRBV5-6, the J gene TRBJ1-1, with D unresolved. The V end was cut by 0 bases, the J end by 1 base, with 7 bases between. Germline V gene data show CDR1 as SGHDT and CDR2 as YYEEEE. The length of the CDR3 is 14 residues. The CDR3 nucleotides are TGTGCCAGCAGCTTGGGGCGGGAGAACACTGAAGCTTTCTTT. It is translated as CASSLGRENTEAFF.

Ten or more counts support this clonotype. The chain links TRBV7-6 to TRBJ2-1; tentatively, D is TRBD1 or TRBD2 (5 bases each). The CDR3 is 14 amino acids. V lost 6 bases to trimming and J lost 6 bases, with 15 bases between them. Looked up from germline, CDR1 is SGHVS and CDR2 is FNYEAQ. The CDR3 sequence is CASSTYSGTNEQFF. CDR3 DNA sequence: TGTGCCAGCAGTACTTACTCAGGGACCAATGAGCAGTTCTTC.

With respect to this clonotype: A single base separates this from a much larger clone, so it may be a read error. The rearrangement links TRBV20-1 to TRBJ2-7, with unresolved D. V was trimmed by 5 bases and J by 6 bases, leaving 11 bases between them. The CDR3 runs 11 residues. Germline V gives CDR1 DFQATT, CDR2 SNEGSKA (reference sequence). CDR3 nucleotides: TGCAGTGCTGCCTCACACAGCGAGCAGTACTTC. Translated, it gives CSAASHSEQYF.

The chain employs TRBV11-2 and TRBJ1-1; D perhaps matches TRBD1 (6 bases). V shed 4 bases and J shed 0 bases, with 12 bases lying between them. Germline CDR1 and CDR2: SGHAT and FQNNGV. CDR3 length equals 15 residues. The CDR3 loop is CASSSAGTLNTEAFF. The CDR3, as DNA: TGTGCCAGCAGCTCGGCCGGGACACTGAACACTGAAGCTTTCTTT. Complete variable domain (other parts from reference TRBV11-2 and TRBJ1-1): EAGVAQSPRYKIIEKRQSVAFWCNPISGHATLYWYQQILGQGPKLLIQFQNNGVVDDSQLPKDRFSAERLKGVDSTLKIQPAKLEDSAVYLCASSSAGTLNTEAFFGQGTRLTVV.

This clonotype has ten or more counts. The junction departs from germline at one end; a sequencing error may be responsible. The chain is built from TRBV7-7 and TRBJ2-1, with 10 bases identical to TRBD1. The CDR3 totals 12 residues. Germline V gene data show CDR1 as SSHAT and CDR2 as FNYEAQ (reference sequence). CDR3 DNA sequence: TGTGCTAGCAGCGGGACAGGGGTCGAGCAGTTCTTC. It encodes CASSGTGVEQFF.

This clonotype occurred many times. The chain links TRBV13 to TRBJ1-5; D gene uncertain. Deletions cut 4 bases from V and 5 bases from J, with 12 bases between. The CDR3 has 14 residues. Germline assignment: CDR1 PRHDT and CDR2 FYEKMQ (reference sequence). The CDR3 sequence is CASSSGPQDQPQHF. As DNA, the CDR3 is TGTGCCAGCAGCTCTGGACCGCAGGATCAGCCCCAGCATTTT.

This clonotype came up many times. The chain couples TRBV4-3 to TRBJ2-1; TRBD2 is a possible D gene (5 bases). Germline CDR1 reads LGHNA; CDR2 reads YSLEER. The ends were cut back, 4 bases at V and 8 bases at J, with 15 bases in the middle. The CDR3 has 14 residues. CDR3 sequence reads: CASSLGLRPDEQFF. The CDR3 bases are TGCGCCAGCAGCCTTGGACTTCGGCCCGATGAGCAGTTCTTC.

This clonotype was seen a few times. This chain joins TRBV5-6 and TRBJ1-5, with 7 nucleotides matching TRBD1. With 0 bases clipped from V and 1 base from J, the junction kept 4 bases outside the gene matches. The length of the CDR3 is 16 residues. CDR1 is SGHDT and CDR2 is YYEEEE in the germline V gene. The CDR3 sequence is CASSLGQGTSNQPQHF. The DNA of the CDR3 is TGTGCCAGCAGCTTGGGACAGGGAACGAGCAATCAGCCCCAGCATTTT.

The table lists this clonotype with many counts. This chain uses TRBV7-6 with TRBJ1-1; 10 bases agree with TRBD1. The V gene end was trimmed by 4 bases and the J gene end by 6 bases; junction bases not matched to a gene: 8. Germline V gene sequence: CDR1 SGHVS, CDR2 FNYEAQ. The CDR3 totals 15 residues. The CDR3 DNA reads TGTGCCAGCAGCTCGAGACAGGGGGCAATCCCTGAAGCTTTCTTT. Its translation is CASSSRQGAIPEAFF.

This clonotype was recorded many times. The chain's CDR3 is CASSMSRGPYNEQFF. CDR3 DNA: TGTGCCAGTAGTATGAGTCGGGGGCCCTACAATGAGCAGTTCTTC. The gene calls are TRBV19 and TRBJ2-1, with D possibly called TRBD1 or TRBD2 (6 bases each). V dropped 3 bases and J dropped 2 bases, with 11 bases sitting between them. Per the germline V gene, CDR1 is LNHDA and CDR2 is SQIVND (reference sequence). This CDR3 is built from 15 residues.

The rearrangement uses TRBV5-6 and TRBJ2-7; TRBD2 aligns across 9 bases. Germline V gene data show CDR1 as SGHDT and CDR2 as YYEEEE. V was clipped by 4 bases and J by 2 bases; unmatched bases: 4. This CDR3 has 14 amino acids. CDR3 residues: CASSERGGAYEQYF. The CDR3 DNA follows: TGTGCCAGCAGCGAGCGCGGGGGGGCCTACGAGCAGTACTTC.

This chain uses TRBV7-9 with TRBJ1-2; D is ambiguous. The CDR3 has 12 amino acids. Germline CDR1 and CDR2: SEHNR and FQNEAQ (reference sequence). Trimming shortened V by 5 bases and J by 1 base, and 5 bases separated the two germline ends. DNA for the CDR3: TGTGCCAGCAGCGGCAGTAACTATGGCTACACCTTC. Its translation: CASSGSNYGYTF. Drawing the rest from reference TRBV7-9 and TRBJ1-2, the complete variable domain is DTGVSQNPRHKITKRGQNVTFRCDPISEHNRLYWYRQTLGQGPEFLTYFQNEAQLEKSRLLSDRFSAERPKGSFSTLEIQRTEQGDSAMYLCASSGSNYGYTFGSGTRLTVV.

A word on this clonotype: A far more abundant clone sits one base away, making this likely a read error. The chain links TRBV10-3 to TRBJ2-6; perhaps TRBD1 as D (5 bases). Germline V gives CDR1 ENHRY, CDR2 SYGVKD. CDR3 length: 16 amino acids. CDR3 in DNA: TGTGCCAGCAGTCAACCTTCGAGCTCTGGGGCCAACGTCCAGACTTTC. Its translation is CASSQPSSSGANVQTF.

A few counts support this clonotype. The DNA for the CDR3 is TGTGCCAGCAGCTTGACTAGCGGTGCCTACGAGCAGTACTTC. It is translated as CASSLTSGAYEQYF. The V and J genes are TRBV11-2 and TRBJ2-7; TRBD2 aligns across 9 bases. This CDR3 comprises 14 residues. CDR1 and CDR2 (germline): SGHAT, FQNNGV. The V gene end was trimmed by 3 bases and the J gene end by 2 bases; junction bases not matched to a gene: 2.

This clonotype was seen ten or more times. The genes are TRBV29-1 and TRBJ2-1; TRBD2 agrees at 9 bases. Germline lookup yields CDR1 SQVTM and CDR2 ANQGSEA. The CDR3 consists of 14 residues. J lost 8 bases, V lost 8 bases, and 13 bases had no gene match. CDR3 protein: CSSQLAGWGDEQFF. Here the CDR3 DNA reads TGCAGCTCTCAACTAGCGGGTTGGGGTGATGAGCAGTTCTTC.

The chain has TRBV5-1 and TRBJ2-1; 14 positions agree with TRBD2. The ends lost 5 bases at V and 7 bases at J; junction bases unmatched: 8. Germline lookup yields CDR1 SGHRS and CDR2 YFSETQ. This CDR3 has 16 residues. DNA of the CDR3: TGCGCCAGCAGTAAAGAGGGACTAGCGGGAGCGAATGAGCAGTTCTTC. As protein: CASSKEGLAGANEQFF.

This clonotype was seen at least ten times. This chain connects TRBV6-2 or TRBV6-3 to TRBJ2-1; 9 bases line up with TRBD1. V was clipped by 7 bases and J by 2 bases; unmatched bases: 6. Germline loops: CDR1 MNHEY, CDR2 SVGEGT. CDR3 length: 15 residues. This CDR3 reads CASTPRQGAYNEQFF. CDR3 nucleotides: TGTGCCAGCACCCCCAGACAGGGGGCCTACAATGAGCAGTTCTTC.

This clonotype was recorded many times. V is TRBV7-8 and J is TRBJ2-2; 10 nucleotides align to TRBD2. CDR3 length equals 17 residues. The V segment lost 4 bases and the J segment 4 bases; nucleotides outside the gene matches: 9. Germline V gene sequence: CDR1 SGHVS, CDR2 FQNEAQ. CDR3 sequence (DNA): TGTGCCAGCAGCTCAAATCTAGCGGGAGACGGCACCGGGGAGCTGTTTTTT. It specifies CASSSNLAGDGTGELFF.

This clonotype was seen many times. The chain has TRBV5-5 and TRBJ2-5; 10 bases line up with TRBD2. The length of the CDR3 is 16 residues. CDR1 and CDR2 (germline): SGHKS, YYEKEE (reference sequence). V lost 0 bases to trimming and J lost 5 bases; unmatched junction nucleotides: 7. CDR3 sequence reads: CASSLGELAGVETQYF. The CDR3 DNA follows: TGTGCCAGCAGCTTGGGAGAGCTAGCGGGAGTTGAGACCCAGTACTTC.

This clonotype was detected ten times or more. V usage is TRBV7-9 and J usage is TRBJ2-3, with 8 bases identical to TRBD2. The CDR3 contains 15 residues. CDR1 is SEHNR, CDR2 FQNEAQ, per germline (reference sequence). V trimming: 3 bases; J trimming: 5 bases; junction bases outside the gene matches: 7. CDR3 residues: CASSFTSGGGDTQYF. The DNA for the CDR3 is TGTGCCAGCAGCTTCACTAGCGGAGGTGGAGATACGCAGTATTTT.

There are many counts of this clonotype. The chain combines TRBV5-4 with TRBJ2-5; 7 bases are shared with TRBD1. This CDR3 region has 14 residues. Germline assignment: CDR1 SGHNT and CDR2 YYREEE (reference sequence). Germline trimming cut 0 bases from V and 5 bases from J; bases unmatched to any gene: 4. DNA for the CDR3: TGTGCCAGCAGCTTGGCGACAGGGATGGAGACCCAGTACTTC. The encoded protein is CASSLATGMETQYF.